This T cell receptor (beta chain) was identified in a study of blood T cell repertoires in COVID-19. About the study: Nucleic acid was either cDNA or gDNA, and it came from T cells, B-cell-depleted T cells, or PBMCs.

Produced via immunoSEQ multiplex PCR; TCRdb's table is partial and in-frame only. Among 16,000 or so clones, around 90% were seen once, and the ten largest hold less than 15%. The V and J ends lost 1 base and 5 bases respectively, with 17 bases between them. Germline CDR1 LGHDT, CDR2 YNNKEL (reference sequence). This CDR3 is built from 16 residues. The chain carries TRBV3-1 (or the pseudogene TRBV3-2) and TRBJ2-5; no firm D call. The sample consisted of peripheral blood. The sequence derives from a human donor in a cohort sampled during active COVID-19. CDR3 coding DNA: TGTGCCAGCAGCCAAGGAGGTCTACCAGCCTGGGAGACCCAGTACTTC. It specifies CASSQGGLPAWETQYF.